This T cell receptor (beta chain) was recovered during a study of graft-versus-host responses after intestinal transplantation. Study in general: Transplant types were multivisceral, liver-intestinal, or isolated intestinal.

With regard to this clone: Antigen unknown.

The repertoire was sequenced with immunoSEQ multiplex PCR; TCRdb's copy has only in-frame clones and lacks some. The sample contains tens of thousands of clones, about 93% of which appear only once. Germline values: CDR1 SEHNR, CDR2 FQNEAQ (reference sequence). The V and J ends lost 2 bases and 7 bases, in that order; junction bases with no gene match: 11. The CDR3 runs to 18 residues. The study's findings and limits: There was an association between peak levels of circulating GvH clones and early post-transplant HvG declines. Individuals who had graft-donor T cell macrochimerism had allografts that showed high graft-versus-host to host-versus-graft clonal ratios.

The sample here was PBMCs, taken 16 days after intestinal transplant. J is TRBJ2-1 and V is TRBV7-9; TRBD2 agrees at 13 bases. This receptor was taken from a human patient who received an intestinal transplant, so some T cells may come from the graft donor. The CDR3 is CASSLLLRTSGRGNEQFF. DNA of the CDR3: TGTGCCAGCAGCTTACTCCTGAGGACTAGCGGGAGAGGTAATGAGCAGTTCTTC. Variable domain in full (rest from reference TRBV7-9 and TRBJ2-1): DTGVSQNPRHKITKRGQNVTFRCDPISEHNRLYWYRQTLGQGPEFLTYFQNEAQLEKSRLLSDRFSAERPKGSFSTLEIQRTEQGDSAMYLCASSLLLRTSGRGNEQFFGPGTRLTVL.